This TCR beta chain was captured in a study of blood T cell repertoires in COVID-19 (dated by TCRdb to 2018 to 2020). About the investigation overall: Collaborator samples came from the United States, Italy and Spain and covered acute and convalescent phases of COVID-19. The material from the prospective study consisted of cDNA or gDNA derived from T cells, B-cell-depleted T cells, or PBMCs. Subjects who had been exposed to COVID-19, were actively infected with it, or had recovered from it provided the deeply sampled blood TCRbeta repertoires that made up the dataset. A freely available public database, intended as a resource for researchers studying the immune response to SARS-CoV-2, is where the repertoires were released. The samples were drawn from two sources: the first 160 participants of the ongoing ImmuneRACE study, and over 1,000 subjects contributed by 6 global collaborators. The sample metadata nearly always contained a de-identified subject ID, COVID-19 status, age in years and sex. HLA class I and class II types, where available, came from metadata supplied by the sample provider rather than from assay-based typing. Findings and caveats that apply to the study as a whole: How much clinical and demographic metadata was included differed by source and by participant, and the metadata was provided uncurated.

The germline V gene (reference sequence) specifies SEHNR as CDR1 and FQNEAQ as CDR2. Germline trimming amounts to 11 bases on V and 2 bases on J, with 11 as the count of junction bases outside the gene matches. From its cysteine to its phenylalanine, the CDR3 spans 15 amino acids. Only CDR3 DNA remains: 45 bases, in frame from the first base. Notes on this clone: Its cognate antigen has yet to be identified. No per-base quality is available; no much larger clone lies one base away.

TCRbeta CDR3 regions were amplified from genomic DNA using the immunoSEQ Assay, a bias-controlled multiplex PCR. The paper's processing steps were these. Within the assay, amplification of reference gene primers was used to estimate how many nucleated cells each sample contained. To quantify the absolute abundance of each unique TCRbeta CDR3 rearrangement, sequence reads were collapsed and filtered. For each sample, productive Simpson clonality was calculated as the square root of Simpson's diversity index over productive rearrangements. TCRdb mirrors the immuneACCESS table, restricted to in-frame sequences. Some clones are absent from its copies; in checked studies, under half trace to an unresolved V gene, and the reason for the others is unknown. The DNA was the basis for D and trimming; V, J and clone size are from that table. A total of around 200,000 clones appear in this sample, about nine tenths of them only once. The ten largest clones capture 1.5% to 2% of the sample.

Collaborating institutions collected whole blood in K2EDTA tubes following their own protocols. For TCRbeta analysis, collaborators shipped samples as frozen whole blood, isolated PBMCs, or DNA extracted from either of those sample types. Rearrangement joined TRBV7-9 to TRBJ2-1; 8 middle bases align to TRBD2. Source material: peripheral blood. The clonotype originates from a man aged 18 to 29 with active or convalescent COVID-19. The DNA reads TGTGCCGTAAGCTGGACTAGCCAAACCTACAATGAGCAGTTCTTC. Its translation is CAVSWTSQTYNEQFF.